What follows are 27 T cell receptor beta chains derived from one specimen sequenced in a study of radiotherapy plus CTLA-4 blockade in lung cancer. Sequenced by immunoSEQ multiplex PCR; TCRdb stores in-frame clones only, minus some. The data contain tens of thousands of clones, around 87% of them singletons. Specimen: peripheral blood, collected from a patient treated with radiotherapy plus ipilimumab. These receptors were taken from a human donor with non-small cell lung cancer who had stable disease on radiotherapy plus ipilimumab.

The CDR3 sequence: CASSLDMGGTDYEKLFF. The CDR3 nucleotides read TGTGCCAGCAGCTTAGATATGGGGGGGACAGACTATGAAAAACTGTTTTTT. V gene TRBV7-9 combines with J gene TRBJ1-4; 7 nucleotides line up with TRBD1. The CDR3 covers 17 residues. With V trimmed by 1 base and J by 6 bases, 11 bases remained unmatched. Germline CDR1 SEHNR, CDR2 FQNEAQ (reference sequence).

V is TRBV27 and J is TRBJ2-7, with 7 nucleotides matching TRBD1. The V and J ends lost 5 bases and 0 bases, in that order; junction bases with no gene match: 10. The CDR3 is made up of 16 amino acids. The germline V gene encodes CDR1 MNHEY and CDR2 SMNVEV (reference sequence). The CDR3: CASSPLRGQLSYEQYF. Here the CDR3 DNA reads TGTGCCAGCAGTCCCTTAAGGGGACAGCTCTCCTACGAGCAGTACTTC.

This chain uses TRBV2 with TRBJ2-5; D ambiguous. Between the trimmed V and J ends, which lost 4 bases and 7 bases, there was a span of 16 bases. This CDR3 is built from 14 residues. Germline V lookup: CDR1 SNHLY, CDR2 FYNNEI. DNA of the CDR3: TGTGCCAGCAGTGTGGAGAGTCCTTCCAGGACCCAGTACTTC. This sequence encodes CASSVESPSRTQYF.

The CDR3 bases are TGCGCCAGCAGCTTAGGCGGGACAGGGGTCAATCAGCCCCAGCATTTT. Protein sequence: CASSLGGTGVNQPQHF. The chain carries TRBV5-1 and TRBJ1-5, with 10 bases lining up with TRBD1. Germline CDR1 reads SGHRS; CDR2 reads YFSETQ. The CDR3 contains 16 residues. Trimming cost V 2 bases and J 3 bases; bases outside gene matches: 5.

This clone has just one count. The chain joins TRBV30 to TRBJ1-6; 7 nucleotides line up with TRBD1. Trimming took 1 base from V and 2 from J; bases not matched to a gene: 5. There are 16 residues in the CDR3. Germline CDR1 GTSNPN, CDR2 SVGIG (reference sequence). CDR3 in DNA: TGTGCCTGGAGTGCCTCGGGGACAGCCTATAATTCACCCCTCCACTTT. Translating gives CAWSASGTAYNSPLHF.

The chain couples TRBV19 to TRBJ1-2; D gene uncertain. This CDR3 spans 16 amino acids. CDR1 and CDR2 from the germline V gene are LNHDA and SQIVND (reference sequence). Deletions cut 5 bases from V and 0 bases from J, with 16 bases between. The CDR3 is CASSSSSDPSNYGYTF. The CDR3 coding sequence is TGTGCCAGTAGTTCTAGTTCAGACCCTTCTAACTATGGCTACACCTTC.

The chain couples TRBV11-2 to TRBJ2-3; D tentatively reads TRBD1 or TRBD2 (5 bases each). Germline CDR1 is SGHAT and CDR2 is FQNNGV. The CDR3 runs to 14 residues. V was trimmed by 3 bases and J by 6 bases, leaving 13 bases between them. CDR3 loop: CASSLVSWGDTQYF. As DNA, the CDR3 is TGTGCCAGCAGCTTGGTTTCCTGGGGGGATACGCAGTATTTT.

The V and J genes are TRBV4-1 and TRBJ2-3; D may be TRBD1 (6 bases). Trimming stripped 2 bases from V and 0 bases from J, with 15 bases between. In germline, CDR1 is MGHRA, CDR2 YSYEKL. CDR3 size: 17 residues. Here the CDR3 reads CASSQIQGLPSTDTQYF. The CDR3 DNA reads as TGCGCCAGCAGCCAAATACAGGGCCTCCCTAGCACAGATACGCAGTATTTT.

The chain employs TRBV16 and TRBJ1-2; D not resolved. Germline V gives CDR1 KGHSY, CDR2 FQNENV. The CDR3 extends over 16 amino acids. V was trimmed by 0 bases and J by 6 bases, leaving 17 bases between them. CDR3 DNA sequence: TGTGCCAGCAGCCAATCGTACAGCCCCTCCCTAAATGGCTACACCTTC. Protein: CASSQSYSPSLNGYTF. Together with reference TRBV16 and TRBJ1-2, the CDR3 gives the full variable domain: GEEVAQTPKHLVRGEGQKAKLYCAPIKGHSYVFWYQQVLKNEFKFLISFQNENVFDETGMPKERFSAKCLPNSPCSLEIQATKLEDSAVYFCASSQSYSPSLNGYTFGSGTRLTVV.

This clone was counted only a few times. The chain is built from TRBV4-1 and TRBJ1-3; D unclear. The length of the CDR3 is 15 residues. V lost 1 base and J lost 4, with 11 bases in between. The germline V gene encodes CDR1 MGHRA and CDR2 YSYEKL. As DNA, the CDR3 is TGCGCCAGCAGCCAAGTGCCTGGGAACGGAAACACCATATATTTT. This translates into CASSQVPGNGNTIYF.

V and J are TRBV7-9 and TRBJ1-1, with TRBD1 matching 7 bases. The CDR3 length is 14 residues. V lost 6 bases, J lost 2 bases, and 6 bases stayed unmatched. The V gene's germline CDR1 is SEHNR and CDR2 FQNEAQ (reference sequence). Here the CDR3 reads CASRPTGANTEAFF. CDR3 DNA sequence: TGTGCCAGCAGGCCTACAGGGGCCAACACTGAAGCTTTCTTT. Full variable domain (missing parts from reference TRBV7-9 and TRBJ1-1): DTGVSQNPRHKITKRGQNVTFRCDPISEHNRLYWYRQTLGQGPEFLTYFQNEAQLEKSRLLSDRFSAERPKGSFSTLEIQRTEQGDSAMYLCASRPTGANTEAFFGQGTRLTVV.

In this sample, this clone turned up a few times. V usage is TRBV7-8 and J usage is TRBJ2-1; D is possibly TRBD1 (5 bases). V was shortened by 5 bases and J by 3 bases, with 8 bases between the two germline ends. CDR1 is SGHVS and CDR2 is FQNEAQ in the germline V gene. The CDR3 runs to 13 residues. The CDR3 coding sequence is TGTGCCAGCAGCCCTCAGGGCTACAATGAGCAGTTCTTC. Amino acid sequence: CASSPQGYNEQFF.

This chain links TRBV4-1 with TRBJ2-2; the D is unclear. This CDR3 is 14 amino acids long. V was pared by 4 bases and J by 4 bases, with 10 bases between. CDR1 is MGHRA, CDR2 YSYEKL, per germline. This CDR3 reads CASSRDSFTGELFF. The CDR3 DNA is TGCGCCAGCAGCCGAGACTCCTTCACCGGGGAGCTGTTTTTT.

The chain links TRBV5-7 to TRBJ2-7; D may be TRBD1 or TRBD2 (6 bases each). TRBV5-7 is an open reading frame, and its role is uncertain. Trimming took 0 bases from V and 3 from J, leaving 13 bases between them. This CDR3 is 15 amino acids long. The CDR3 loop reads CASSLGPGAYYEQYF. The CDR3 DNA sequence: TGTGCCAGCAGCTTGGGTCCGGGGGCGTACTACGAGCAGTACTTC.

The V and J genes are TRBV7-6 and TRBJ1-6; D is perhaps TRBD1 (6 bases). Trimming removed 5 bases at V and 9 bases at J, with 11 bases between. Germline V gene lookup returns CDR1 SGHVS and CDR2 FNYEAQ. This CDR3 comprises 13 residues. This chain's CDR3 is CASSARGSSPLHF. CDR3 bases: TGTGCCAGCAGCGCGAGGGGGAGTTCACCCCTCCACTTT.

The chain is built from TRBV19 and TRBJ1-6; no definite D call. Deletions cut 1 base from V and 7 bases from J, with 5 bases between. The CDR3 sequence is 13 residues long. Per the germline V gene, CDR1 is LNHDA and CDR2 is SQIVND (reference sequence). In DNA, the CDR3 is TGTGCCAGTAGTATAGGAGGGAATTCACCCCTCCACTTT. Translated, it gives CASSIGGNSPLHF.

DNA for the CDR3: TGTGCCAGCGGAGGACCTGGGGCGAACACTGAAGCTTTCTTT. The encoded protein is CASGGPGANTEAFF. The chain carries TRBV28 and TRBJ1-1, with D possibly TRBD1 on 5 matching bases. V lost 8 bases to trimming and J lost 1 base, with 14 bases between them. The CDR3 contains 14 residues. The V gene's germline CDR1 is MDHEN and CDR2 SYDVKM.

The gene calls are TRBV7-8 and TRBJ1-5; a weak D match, TRBD1 (6 bases). Germline V gene data show CDR1 as SGHVS and CDR2 as FQNEAQ. The V end lost 2 bases, the J end lost 6 bases, and 14 bases lay between the germline ends. The CDR3 is 15 residues long. CDR3 in amino acids: CASSLYRDGSQPQHF. In DNA, the CDR3 is TGTGCCAGCAGCTTATACAGGGACGGTTCTCAGCCCCAGCATTTT.

The chain recombines TRBV19 with TRBJ2-4, with TRBD2 identical over 10 bases. CDR1 is LNHDA and CDR2 is SQIVND in the germline V gene (reference sequence). The junction had 5 bases not matched to a gene; V was cut back by 0 bases and J by 9 bases. The CDR3 runs to 15 residues. The CDR3 reads CASSIDASGSAIQYF. The CDR3, as DNA: TGTGCCAGTAGTATAGATGCTAGCGGGAGTGCCATTCAGTACTTC.

This clone appeared once. V gene TRBV19 combines with J gene TRBJ2-3, with 11 bases aligning to TRBD2. V was pared by 5 bases and J by 1 base, with 17 bases of the junction left unmatched. The CDR3 contains 20 residues. Germline lookup yields CDR1 LNHDA and CDR2 SQIVND (reference sequence). DNA for the CDR3: TGTGCCAGTAGTCCAAGGGGCACTAGCGGGAGATGGGGGGGCACAGATACGCAGTATTTT. It translates to CASSPRGTSGRWGGTDTQYF. Full variable domain (missing parts from reference TRBV19 and TRBJ2-3): DGGITQSPKYLFRKEGQNVTLSCEQNLNHDAMYWYRQDPGQGLRLIYYSQIVNDFQKGDIAEGYSVSREKKESFPLTVTSAQKNPTAFYLCASSPRGTSGRWGGTDTQYFGPGTRLTVL.

The chain joins TRBV30 to TRBJ1-5; D is perhaps TRBD1 (6 bases). Germline V gene lookup returns CDR1 GTSNPN and CDR2 SVGIG (reference sequence). Trimming removed 4 bases from V and 9 bases from J, with 16 bases in between. The CDR3 runs 13 residues. The chain's CDR3 is CAWTPQGLGPQHF. DNA for the CDR3: TGTGCCTGGACCCCACAGGGATTGGGGCCCCAGCATTTT.

This clone was observed a few times. The chain has TRBV2 and TRBJ1-5; maybe TRBD1 (6 bases). Germline CDR1 and CDR2: SNHLY and FYNNEI. V was cut by 6 bases and J by 6 bases, with 15 bases left in between. The CDR3 totals 14 residues. The DNA for the CDR3 is TGTGCCAGCAGGGGAGGGGGATTGAGTCAGCCCCAGCATTTT. Translation: CASRGGGLSQPQHF.

The chain recombines TRBV7-9 with TRBJ1-1; D gene unclear. Germline V gene sequence: CDR1 SEHNR, CDR2 FQNEAQ (reference sequence). The CDR3 loop spans 14 amino acids. Trimming shortened V by 5 bases and J by 4 bases, and 14 bases separated the two germline ends. This CDR3 is CASSPRVGRTEAFF. CDR3 nucleotide sequence: TGTGCCAGCAGCCCTCGGGTAGGGCGCACTGAAGCTTTCTTT.

This clone was counted a single time. The V gene is TRBV28, the J gene TRBJ1-5; D is unclear. The CDR3 length is 18 residues. CDR1 is MDHEN and CDR2 is SYDVKM in the germline V gene. The ends were cut back, 4 bases at V and 2 bases at J, with 21 bases in the middle. The CDR3 region is CASSSLPRTLGRNQPQHF. CDR3 coding DNA: TGTGCCAGCAGTTCACTCCCGAGGACGCTGGGTCGCAATCAGCCCCAGCATTTT.

The rearrangement links TRBV9 to TRBJ1-6, with TRBD1 matching over 10 bases. Germline trimming cut 3 bases from V and 10 bases from J; bases unmatched to any gene: 7. CDR3 length equals 15 residues. Germline CDR1 and CDR2: SGDLS and YYNGEE. CDR3 sequence (DNA): TGTGCCAGCAGCGCCAGACAGGGGGCAGGATCACCCCTCCACTTT. Its translation is CASSARQGAGSPLHF.

This clone came up once. The J gene is TRBJ1-1, the V gene TRBV28; 9 positions agree with TRBD1. The CDR3 sequence is 15 residues long. Looked up from germline, CDR1 is MDHEN and CDR2 is SYDVKM. V lost 2 bases and J lost 3; bases outside the gene matches: 4. This CDR3 reads CASSLPGQGYTEAFF. In nucleotides, the CDR3 is TGTGCCAGCAGTTTACCGGGACAGGGATACACTGAAGCTTTCTTT. Looking up the rest from reference TRBV28 and TRBJ1-1 gives the full variable domain: DVKVTQSSRYLVKRTGEKVFLECVQDMDHENMFWYRQDPGLGLRLIYFSYDVKMKEKGDIPEGYSVSREKKERFSLILESASTNQTSMYLCASSLPGQGYTEAFFGQGTRLTVV.

This chain uses TRBV5-1 with TRBJ2-3, with D perhaps matching TRBD1 (6 bases). CDR1 is SGHRS, CDR2 YFSETQ, per germline. CDR3 length: 14 amino acids. V lost 8 bases and J lost 0, with 13 bases in between. The CDR3 sequence: CASFRGPSTDTQYF. The CDR3 region has the DNA TGCGCCAGTTTCAGGGGCCCTAGCACAGATACGCAGTATTTT.